Listed below are T cell receptor beta chains from one sample, sequenced in a study of early T cells in non-severe SARS-CoV-2 infection. Using its own MiXCR run on the 5' RACE reads, TCRdb lists one record per CDR3 protein. Altogether 32,000 or so distinct CDR3 sequences are present, 9% to 9.5% being singletons, with the ten largest covering less than 15%. Material for sequencing was whole blood. The receptor source for this set is an adult who was a healthcare worker with PCR-confirmed SARS-CoV-2 infection or an uninfected control (not recorded which). Each CDR3 is given with its conserved first and last residue. Each record gives: D gene, clone size, V gene, J gene, CDR3 protein, CDR3 DNA. A D gene is named only where the DNA matches it firmly. Clone size appears in some rows only: once, few, many, or a class for an expanded clone.

TRBD1	many	TRBV5-1	TRBJ1-2	CASSRDRGGYGYTF	TGCGCCAGCAGCCGAGACAGGGGAGGCTATGGCTACACCTTC
NA	few	TRBV5-1	TRBJ1-5	CASSLGQTNQPQHF	TGCGCCAGCAGCTTAGGACAGACTAATCAGCCCCAGCATTTT
TRBD2	many	TRBV20-1	TRBJ2-5	CSASGGTSLQETQYF	TGCAGTGCTAGTGGGGGGACTAGTCTCCAAGAGACCCAGTACTTC
NA	many	TRBV5-1	TRBJ2-3	CASSLAQSSDNTDTQYF	TGCGCCAGCAGCTTGGCCCAATCTAGCGACAACACAGATACGCAGTATTTT
NA	NA	TRBV6-2/TRBV6-3	TRBJ2-2	CASSYMGTYDTGELFF	TGTGCCAGCAGTTACATGGGGACTTACGACACCGGGGAGCTGTTTTTT
NA	many	TRBV20-1	TRBJ1-2	CSAKAQINYGYTF	TGCAGTGCAAAGGCGCAGATTAACTATGGCTACACCTTC
NA	NA	TRBV29-1	TRBJ2-1	CSVGAVSYNEQFF	TGCAGCGTTGGAGCGGTCTCCTACAATGAGCAGTTCTTC
NA	medium-sized	TRBV7-2	TRBJ2-3	CASSLASIRAPLPFGADTQYF	TGTGCCAGCAGCTTAGCATCAATCAGGGCCCCCCTTCCCTTTGGAGCAGATACGCAGTATTTT
NA	NA	TRBV6-2/TRBV6-3	TRBJ2-1	CASRPQGIQYNEQFF	TGTGCCAGCAGGCCTCAGGGGATTCAATACAATGAGCAGTTCTTC
TRBD2	many	TRBV7-2	TRBJ2-2	CASSLAPRLAGGPPAGELFF	TGTGCCAGCAGCTTAGCACCGAGACTAGCGGGGGGGCCTCCTGCAGGGGAGCTGTTTTTT
TRBD1	many	TRBV20-1	TRBJ1-5	CSAQGANDQPQHF	TGCAGTGCTCAGGGGGCGAATGATCAGCCCCAGCATTTT
NA	NA	TRBV7-2	TRBJ2-7	CVSSQQASYVEQYF	TGTGTCAGCAGCCAACAGGCGTCCTACGTGGAGCAGTACTTC
NA	many	TRBV13	TRBJ2-3	CASRRRAQGADTQYF	TGTGCCAGCAGACGTCGGGCACAGGGAGCAGATACGCAGTATTTT
NA	NA	TRBV13	TRBJ2-7	CASSKLGRGIDEQYF	TGTGCCAGCAGCAAACTAGGCCGGGGGATCGACGAGCAGTACTTC
NA	NA	TRBV18	TRBJ2-7	CASSPLGDTGEQYF	TGTGCCAGCTCACCCCTAGGGGATACGGGGGAGCAGTACTTC
TRBD2	many	TRBV3-1	TRBJ2-3	CASSQERGTDTQYF	TGTGCCAGCAGCCAAGAGCGGGGGACAGATACGCAGTATTTT
NA	NA	TRBV3-1	TRBJ2-7	CASSQEGHFYEQYF	TGTGCCAGCAGCCAAGAGGGGCACTTTTACGAGCAGTACTTC